The next 6 T cell receptor beta chains were all read from a single sample in a study of response to subunit inactivated influenza vaccine. TCRdb recomputed calls from the RT-PCR reads with MiXCR, one row per CDR3 protein. This table holds around 790,000 distinct CDR3 sequences, 21% found once. This specimen consisted of PBMCs from blood, obtained about 5 days after vaccination. The receptors come from a man aged 50-59 years who received an inactivated influenza vaccine.

The J gene is TRBJ2-7, the V gene TRBV29-1; D remains unclear. With 2 bases removed from V and 5 bases from J, the gap between germline ends came to 13 bases. The CDR3 has 13 amino acids. From germline, CDR1 is SQVTM and CDR2 ANQGSEA. The CDR3 here is CSVEITAGNEQYF. CDR3 in DNA: TGCAGCGTTGAAATTACGGCTGGCAACGAGCAGTACTTC.

The CDR3 region is CASNAGATEAFF. The DNA of the CDR3 is TGTGCCAGCAACGCGGGCGCCACTGAAGCTTTCTTT. V gene TRBV12-3 or TRBV12-4 combines with J gene TRBJ1-1; D is unclear. This CDR3 contains 12 residues. The germline V and J ends were trimmed by 7 bases and 4 bases, with 10 bases remaining between them.

This clonotype showed up many times. The chain recombines TRBV12-3 or TRBV12-4 with TRBJ2-7; D possibly corresponds to TRBD2 (6 bases). Trimming removed 5 bases at V and 5 bases at J, with 13 bases between. The CDR3 extends over 13 amino acids. In DNA, the CDR3 is TGTGCCAGCAGTCGCAAGACTAGTAACGAGCAGTACTTC. This gives the protein CASSRKTSNEQYF.

This rearrangement joins TRBV28 to TRBJ2-3; the D gene is possibly TRBD2 (6 bases). The CDR3 has 17 residues. Trimming cost V 4 bases and J 1 base, with 18 bases left between them. Germline CDR1 and CDR2: MDHEN and SYDVKM. As DNA, the CDR3 is TGTGCCAGCAGTTCGCCAGTACGGGAGAAAGGCACAGATACGCAGTATTTT. Protein: CASSSPVREKGTDTQYF. The full variable domain, rest sourced from reference TRBV28 and TRBJ2-3, is DVKVTQSSRYLVKRTGEKVFLECVQDMDHENMFWYRQDPGLGLRLIYFSYDVKMKEKGDIPEGYSVSREKKERFSLILESASTNQTSMYLCASSSPVREKGTDTQYFGPGTRLTVL.

This clonotype was seen many times. This sequence joins TRBV7-8 and TRBJ2-2; a possible D gene is TRBD1 (5 bases). V dropped 4 bases and J dropped 0 bases, with 18 bases sitting between them. The CDR3 loop spans 18 amino acids. CDR1 is SGHVS and CDR2 is FQNEAQ in the germline V gene. The CDR3 DNA reads as TGTGCCAGCAGCTCAGGGTGGGGATACGCTACGAACACCGGGGAGCTGTTTTTT. Translation gives CASSSGWGYATNTGELFF.

The rearrangement joins TRBV6-2 or TRBV6-3 to TRBJ2-1, with 7 bases matching TRBD2. The junction had 9 bases not matched to a gene; V was cut back by 7 bases and J by 9 bases. The germline gives CDR1 MNHEY, CDR2 SVGEGT. The CDR3 is 13 amino acids. CDR3 residues: CASTRTSWSEQFF. Here the CDR3 DNA reads TGTGCCAGCACTCGGACTAGTTGGAGTGAGCAGTTCTTC.